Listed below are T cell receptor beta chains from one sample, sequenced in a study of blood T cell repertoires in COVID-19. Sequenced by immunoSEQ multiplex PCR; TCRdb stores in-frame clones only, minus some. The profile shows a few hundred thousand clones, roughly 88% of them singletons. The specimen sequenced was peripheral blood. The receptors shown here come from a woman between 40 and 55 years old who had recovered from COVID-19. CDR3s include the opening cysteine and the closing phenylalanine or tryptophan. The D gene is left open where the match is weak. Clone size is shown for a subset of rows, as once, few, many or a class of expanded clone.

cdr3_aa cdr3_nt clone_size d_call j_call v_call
CASSLMEGLWETQYF TGTGCCAGCAGCTTAATGGAGGGATTGTGGGAGACCCAGTACTTC - - TRBJ2-5 TRBV7-2
CASSTGGAPLAGELFF TGTGCCAGTAGTACTGGCGGGGCCCCGCTCGCCGGGGAGCTGTTTTTT - - TRBJ2-2 TRBV19
CASSLDFRSEQYF TGTGCCAGCAGCTTAGATTTCAGGTCGGAGCAGTACTTC - - TRBJ2-7 TRBV11-3
CASSQVGGGLSPLPSTDTQYF TGCGCCAGCAGCCAAGTGGGCGGGGGACTGTCCCCTCTTCCTAGCACAGATACGCAGTATTTT - TRBD2 TRBJ2-3 TRBV4-3
CASSPKLAGFSNEQFF TGTGCCAGCAGCCCAAAACTAGCGGGGTTTAGCAATGAGCAGTTCTTC - TRBD2 TRBJ2-1 TRBV11-3
CASSQDLTANTEAFF TGCGCCAGCAGCCAAGATTTAACAGCGAACACTGAAGCTTTCTTT few - TRBJ1-1 TRBV4-3
CASSQAGTKRNTIYF TGTGCCAGCAGCCAGGCTGGGACTAAGCGAAACACCATATATTTT once - TRBJ1-3 TRBV28
CASSLARGGGGYNEQFF TGTGCCAGCAGCTTGGCGCGGGGTGGTGGCGGATACAATGAGCAGTTCTTC - - TRBJ2-1 TRBV5-4
CASSGQVRGEQYF TGTGCCAGCAGCGGACAGGTAAGAGGCGAGCAGTACTTC - - TRBJ2-7 TRBV9
CASSPQTPYSGSYEQYF TGTGCCAGCAGTCCGCAAACGCCTTATAGCGGGAGCTACGAGCAGTACTTC - TRBD2 TRBJ2-7 TRBV5-4
CASSAMGQGGEQYF TGCGCCAGCAGCGCTATGGGACAGGGGGGAGAGCAGTACTTC once TRBD1 TRBJ2-7 TRBV5-1
CASSLGGLAGPGELFF TGTGCCAGCAGCTTAGGCGGCCTAGCCGGACCCGGGGAGCTGTTTTTT - - TRBJ2-2 TRBV13
CASSLQGAVKGYTF TGTGCCAGCAGTCTACAGGGGGCGGTTAAGGGCTACACCTTC - TRBD1 TRBJ1-2 TRBV28
CASSFVSAKGRDEQYF TGTGCCAGCAGTTTTGTTAGCGCGAAGGGAAGAGACGAGCAGTACTTC once - TRBJ2-7 TRBV27
CASVSQANTEAFF TGTGCCAGCGTAAGTCAGGCGAACACTGAAGCTTTCTTT - - TRBJ1-1 TRBV12-3/TRBV12-4
CASSAGTETYEQYF TGTGCCAGCAGTGCCGGGACAGAAACCTACGAGCAGTACTTC - TRBD1 TRBJ2-7 TRBV2
CASSQTTGGLWTEAFF TGTGCCAGCAGCCAGACGACAGGGGGCTTATGGACTGAAGCTTTCTTT once TRBD1 TRBJ1-1 TRBV3-1/TRBV3-2
CASSYAGISNQPQHF TGTGCCAGCAGTTACGCCGGGATTAGCAATCAGCCCCAGCATTTT - - TRBJ1-5 TRBV6-2/TRBV6-3
CASSPTGATQYF TGTGCCAGCAGCCCCACAGGCGCTACGCAGTATTTT - - TRBJ2-3 TRBV5-6
CASSVQGVESPAFF TGTGCCAGCAGCGTACAGGGGGTAGAGTCTCCGGCTTTCTTT - TRBD1 TRBJ1-1 TRBV6-5
CASSETSGERAFF TGCGCCAGCAGCGAGACCTCGGGAGAAAGAGCTTTCTTT - - TRBJ1-1 TRBV10-1
CASSKVAGENQPQHF TGTGCCAGTAGTAAGGTGGCAGGGGAAAATCAGCCCCAGCATTTT - - TRBJ1-5 TRBV19
CASSAARGEGAEAFF TGTGCCAGCAGCGCCGCCCGGGGGGAAGGGGCTGAAGCTTTCTTT - - TRBJ1-1 TRBV9
CASSARDGANIQYF TGTGCCAGCAGCGCGCGGGACGGAGCAAACATTCAGTACTTC - - TRBJ2-4 TRBV7-2
CASSQSRSKRGYRTFRTHNSPLHF TGCGCCAGCAGTCAATCGAGGTCAAAGCGGGGGTACAGGACCTTTAGAACCCATAATTCACCCCTCCACTTT - - TRBJ1-6 TRBV23-1
CASGQGYNEKLFF TGTGCCAGTGGACAGGGATATAATGAAAAACTGTTTTTT - TRBD1 TRBJ1-4 TRBV3-1/TRBV3-2
CASSPGTSYEQYF TGTGCCAGCAGCCCCGGGACTTCCTACGAGCAGTACTTC - - TRBJ2-7 TRBV7-9
CASSQGDFRSGANVLTF TGTGCCAGCAGCCAAGGAGACTTCCGCTCTGGGGCCAACGTCCTGACTTTC - - TRBJ2-6 TRBV4-2
CASRSDRESFF TGTGCCAGCAGATCGGACAGGGAGTCGTTCTTC - TRBD1 TRBJ2-1 TRBV6-5
CASSPSGIPYNEQFF TGTGCCAGCTCACCTTCGGGAATTCCCTACAATGAGCAGTTCTTC - - TRBJ2-1 TRBV18
CASSESGGEKLFF TGTGCCAGCAGTGAAAGCGGGGGGGAAAAACTGTTTTTT once - TRBJ1-4 TRBV2
CASSQGTSGGAAYNEQFF TGTGCCAGCAGCCAAGGGACTAGCGGGGGGGCGGCCTACAATGAGCAGTTCTTC - TRBD2 TRBJ2-1 TRBV14
CASRKTSGSYEQYF TGTGCCAGCAGGAAGACTAGCGGGAGTTACGAGCAGTACTTC few TRBD2 TRBJ2-7 TRBV2
CASSQEVLGDTQYF TGTGCCAGCAGCCAAGAGGTCCTAGGAGATACGCAGTATTTT - - TRBJ2-3 TRBV4-2
CASSMLDRNEQFF TGTGCCAGTAGTATGCTGGACAGAAATGAGCAGTTCTTC - - TRBJ2-1 TRBV19
CASSLLAGDDEQYF TGTGCCAGCAGCTTGTTAGCGGGGGACGACGAGCAGTACTTC - TRBD2 TRBJ2-7 TRBV11-2
CASSRTGVTEAFF TGTGCCAGCAGCCGGACAGGGGTCACTGAAGCTTTCTTT - TRBD1 TRBJ1-1 TRBV25-1
CASRNRARGTEAFF TGTGCCAGCAGGAACAGGGCGCGAGGCACTGAAGCTTTCTTT - - TRBJ1-1 TRBV11-3
CASSIPGVNYGYTF TGTGCCAGTAGTATCCCAGGGGTGAACTATGGCTACACCTTC - - TRBJ1-2 TRBV19
CAWRSQGGGNTIYF TGTGCCTGGAGAAGCCAGGGCGGTGGAAACACCATATATTTT - - TRBJ1-3 TRBV30
CASSSKLAGPTEQYF TGTGCCAGCAGCTCTAAACTAGCGGGGCCTACGGAGCAGTACTTC - TRBD2 TRBJ2-7 TRBV5-4
CASSQRLAGFSYNEQFF TGCGCCAGCAGCCAACGACTAGCGGGGTTCTCCTACAATGAGCAGTTCTTC - TRBD2 TRBJ2-1 TRBV4-3
CAISESSGGGSNQPQHF TGTGCCATCAGTGAAAGCTCGGGGGGGGGTAGCAATCAGCCCCAGCATTTT - - TRBJ1-5 TRBV10-3
CASSDPGQATTYNSPLHF TGTGCCAGTAGTGACCCGGGACAGGCGACCACCTATAATTCACCCCTCCACTTT - TRBD1 TRBJ1-6 TRBV19
CASSFNQGGYTF TGTGCCAGCAGTTTTAATCAGGGGGGCTACACCTTC - - TRBJ1-2 TRBV12-3/TRBV12-4
CASSLSGGSTDTQYF TGTGCCAGCAGCTTAAGCGGGGGTAGCACAGATACGCAGTATTTT - TRBD2 TRBJ2-3 TRBV7-2
CSVAAAYYEQYF TGCAGCGTTGCGGCGGCCTACTACGAGCAGTACTTC - - TRBJ2-7 TRBV29-1
CASSWGTGGETQYF TGTGCCAGCAGTTGGGGGACAGGGGGGGAGACCCAGTACTTC - TRBD1 TRBJ2-5 TRBV6-2/TRBV6-3
CASSVTGSGNTIYF TGTGCCAGCAGCGTGACAGGGTCTGGAAACACCATATATTTT few TRBD1 TRBJ1-3 TRBV7-6
CASSLGLDSDTQYF TGTGCCAGCAGCTTGGGACTAGACTCAGATACGCAGTATTTT - - TRBJ2-3 TRBV5-5
CASSLGSAGTYQETQYF TGTGCCAGCAGCTTGGGGTCGGCGGGGACCTACCAAGAGACCCAGTACTTC - - TRBJ2-5 TRBV7-8
CAWSVANSNQPQHF TGTGCCTGGAGTGTAGCCAATAGCAATCAGCCCCAGCATTTT - - TRBJ1-5 TRBV30
CASSLGTVTRGGGQETQYF TGTGCCAGCAGCTTAGGGACCGTCACCCGAGGCGGGGGACAAGAGACCCAGTACTTC - TRBD2 TRBJ2-5 TRBV7-2
CASSTGQAQEAFF TGTGCCAGCAGTACCGGACAGGCCCAGGAAGCTTTCTTT - TRBD1 TRBJ1-1 TRBV12-3/TRBV12-4
CAIGFGTPGTEAFF TGTGCCATCGGTTTTGGCACCCCGGGGACTGAAGCTTTCTTT - - TRBJ1-1 TRBV10-3
CASSYIPHSGGKDTQYF TGTGCCAGCAGTTACATACCCCACTCCGGGGGTAAGGATACGCAGTATTTT - - TRBJ2-3 TRBV6-2/TRBV6-3
CASSSRTDGSPLHF TGTGCCAGCAGTTCTCGGACAGACGGTTCACCCCTCCACTTT few - TRBJ1-6 TRBV28
CASSPSGGGARETQYF TGTGCCAGCAGCCCCTCTGGCGGGGGGGCGAGAGAGACCCAGTACTTC - TRBD2 TRBJ2-5 TRBV9
CASSSGTGRDEQYF TGTGCCAGCAGCTCCGGGACAGGGAGGGACGAGCAGTACTTC - TRBD1 TRBJ2-7 TRBV6-6
CASSLSYSYGYTF TGTGCCAGCAGCTTAAGCTACTCCTATGGCTACACCTTC - - TRBJ1-2 TRBV11-2